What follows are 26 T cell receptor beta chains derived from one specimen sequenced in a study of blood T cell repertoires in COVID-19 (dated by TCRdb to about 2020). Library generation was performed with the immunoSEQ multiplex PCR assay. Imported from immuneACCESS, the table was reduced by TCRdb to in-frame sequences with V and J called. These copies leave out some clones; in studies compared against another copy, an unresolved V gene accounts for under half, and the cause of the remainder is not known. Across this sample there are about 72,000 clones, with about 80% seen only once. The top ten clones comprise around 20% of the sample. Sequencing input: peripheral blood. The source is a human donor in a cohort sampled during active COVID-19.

The CDR3 loop is CASSPGRGGLAGGPSYEQYF. Written as DNA, the CDR3 is TGCGCCAGCAGCCCCGGGAGGGGAGGACTAGCGGGGGGACCATCCTACGAGCAGTACTTC. The J gene is TRBJ2-7, the V gene TRBV5-1, with 14 bases aligning to TRBD2. V shed 4 bases, J shed 1 base, and the junction held 16 bases outside the gene matches. Per the germline V gene, CDR1 is SGHRS and CDR2 is YFSETQ. The CDR3 has 20 amino acids. Based on the CDR3 plus reference TRBV5-1 and TRBJ2-7, the full variable domain is KAGVTQTPRYLIKTRGQQVTLSCSPISGHRSVSWYQQTPGQGLQFLFEYFSETQRNKGNFPGRFSGRQFSNSRSEMNVSTLELGDSALYLCASSPGRGGLAGGPSYEQYFGPGTRLTVT.

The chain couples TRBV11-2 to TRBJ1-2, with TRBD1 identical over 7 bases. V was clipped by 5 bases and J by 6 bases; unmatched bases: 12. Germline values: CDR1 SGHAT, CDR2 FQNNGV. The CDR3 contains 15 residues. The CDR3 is CASSPQGGQGDGYTF. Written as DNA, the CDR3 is TGTGCCAGCAGCCCCCAGGGGGGCCAGGGTGATGGCTACACCTTC.

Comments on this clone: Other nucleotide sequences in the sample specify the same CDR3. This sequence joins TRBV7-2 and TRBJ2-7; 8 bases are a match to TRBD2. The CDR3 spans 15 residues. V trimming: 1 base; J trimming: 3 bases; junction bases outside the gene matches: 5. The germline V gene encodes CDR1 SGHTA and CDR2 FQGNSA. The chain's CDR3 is CASSLGGGGRYEQYF. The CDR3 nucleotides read TGTGCCAGCAGCTTAGGGGGCGGGGGGCGCTACGAGCAGTACTTC.

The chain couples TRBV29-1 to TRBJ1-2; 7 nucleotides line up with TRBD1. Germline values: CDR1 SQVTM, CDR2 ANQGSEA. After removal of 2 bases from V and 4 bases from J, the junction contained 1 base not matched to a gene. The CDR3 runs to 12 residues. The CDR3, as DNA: TGCAGCGTTGAAACAGGGGCCTATGGCTACACCTTC. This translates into CSVETGAYGYTF.

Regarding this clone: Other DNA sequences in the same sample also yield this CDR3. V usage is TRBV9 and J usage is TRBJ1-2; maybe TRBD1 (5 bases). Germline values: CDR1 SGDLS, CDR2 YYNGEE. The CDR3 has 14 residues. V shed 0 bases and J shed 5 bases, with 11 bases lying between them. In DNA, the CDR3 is TGTGCCAGCAGCGTAGGAGGAGGGGCGTATGGCTACACCTTC. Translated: CASSVGGGAYGYTF.

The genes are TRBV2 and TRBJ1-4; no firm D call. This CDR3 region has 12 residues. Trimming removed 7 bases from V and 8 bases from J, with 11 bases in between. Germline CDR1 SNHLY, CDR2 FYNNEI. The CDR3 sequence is CASIPAGEKLFF. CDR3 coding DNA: TGTGCCAGCATTCCCGCGGGGGAAAAACTGTTTTTT.

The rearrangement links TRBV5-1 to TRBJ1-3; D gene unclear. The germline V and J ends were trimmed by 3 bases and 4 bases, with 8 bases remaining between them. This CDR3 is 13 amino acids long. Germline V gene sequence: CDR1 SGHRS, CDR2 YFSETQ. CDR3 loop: CASSSDTGNTIYF. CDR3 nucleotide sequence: TGCGCCAGCAGCTCAGACACGGGAAACACCATATATTTT.

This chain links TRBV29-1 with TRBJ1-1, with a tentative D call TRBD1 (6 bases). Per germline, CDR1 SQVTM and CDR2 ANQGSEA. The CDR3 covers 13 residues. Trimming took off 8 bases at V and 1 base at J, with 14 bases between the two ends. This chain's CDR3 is CSTNGQSNTEAFF. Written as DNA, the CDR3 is TGCAGCACCAATGGACAGTCGAACACTGAAGCTTTCTTT.

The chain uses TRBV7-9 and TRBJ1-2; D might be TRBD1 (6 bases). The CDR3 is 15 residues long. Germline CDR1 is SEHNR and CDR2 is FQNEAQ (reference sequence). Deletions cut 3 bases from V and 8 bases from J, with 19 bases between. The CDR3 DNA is TGTGCCAGCAGCTTCGCCGACAGGTCGTCGATAGGCTACACCTTC. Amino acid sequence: CASSFADRSSIGYTF.

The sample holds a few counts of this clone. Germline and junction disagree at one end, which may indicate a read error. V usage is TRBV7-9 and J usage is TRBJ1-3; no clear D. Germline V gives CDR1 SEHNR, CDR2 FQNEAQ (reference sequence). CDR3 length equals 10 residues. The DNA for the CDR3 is TGCGGGAGCTCTGGAAACACCATATATTTT. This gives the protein CGSSGNTIYF.

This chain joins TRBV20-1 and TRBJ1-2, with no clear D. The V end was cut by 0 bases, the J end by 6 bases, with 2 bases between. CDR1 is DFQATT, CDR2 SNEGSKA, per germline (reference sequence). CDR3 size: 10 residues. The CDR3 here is CSARDNGYTF. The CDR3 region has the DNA TGCAGTGCTAGAGATAATGGCTACACCTTC.

The DNA for the CDR3 is TGTGCCAGCAGCTTGGCTGGGCACCTCTACGAGCAGTACTTC. Its protein product is CASSLAGHLYEQYF. The rearrangement joins TRBV7-2 to TRBJ2-7, with D uncertain. The CDR3 extends over 14 amino acids. Germline CDR1 reads SGHTA; CDR2 reads FQGNSA. V lost 3 bases and J 3 bases, leaving 12 bases between the germline ends. Filled out from reference TRBV7-2 and TRBJ2-7, the complete variable domain reads GAGVSQSPSNKVTEKGKDVELRCDPISGHTALYWYRQSLGQGLEFLIYFQGNSAPDKSGLPSDRFSAERTGGSVSTLTIQRTQQEDSAVYLCASSLAGHLYEQYFGPGTRLTVT.

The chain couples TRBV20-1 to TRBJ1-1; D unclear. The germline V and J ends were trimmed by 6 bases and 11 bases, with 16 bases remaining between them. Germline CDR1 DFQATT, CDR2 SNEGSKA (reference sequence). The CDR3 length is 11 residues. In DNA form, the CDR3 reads TGCAGTGCCGCTTCCGGTATTCGGGCTTTCTTT. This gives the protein CSAASGIRAFF.

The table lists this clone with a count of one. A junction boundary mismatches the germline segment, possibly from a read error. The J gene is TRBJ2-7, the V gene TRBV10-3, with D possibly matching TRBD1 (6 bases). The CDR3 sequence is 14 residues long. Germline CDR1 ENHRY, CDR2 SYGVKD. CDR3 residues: CTISESGTLLEQYF. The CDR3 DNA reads TGTACCATCAGTGAGTCTGGGACACTGCTCGAGCAGTACTTC.

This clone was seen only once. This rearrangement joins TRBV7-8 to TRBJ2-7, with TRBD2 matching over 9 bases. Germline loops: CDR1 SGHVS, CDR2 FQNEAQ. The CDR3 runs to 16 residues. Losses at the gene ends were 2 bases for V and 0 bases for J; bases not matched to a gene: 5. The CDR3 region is CASSLSLAGPSYEQYF. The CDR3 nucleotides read TGTGCCAGCAGCTTATCACTAGCGGGCCCCTCCTACGAGCAGTACTTC.

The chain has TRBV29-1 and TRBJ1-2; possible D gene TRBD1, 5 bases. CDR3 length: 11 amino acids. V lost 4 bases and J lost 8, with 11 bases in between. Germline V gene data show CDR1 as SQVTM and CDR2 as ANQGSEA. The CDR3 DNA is TGCAGCGTTGCAGGGTCTGGGGGCTACACCTTC. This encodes CSVAGSGGYTF.

The CDR3 sequence is CASTQRGNTEAFF. CDR3 DNA: TGTGCCAGCACCCAAAGGGGGAACACTGAAGCTTTCTTT. The genes are TRBV6-5 and TRBJ1-1; the D gene is possibly TRBD1 (5 bases). V lost 7 bases and J 1 base, leaving 10 bases between the germline ends. Germline V gives CDR1 MNHEY, CDR2 SVGAGI. The CDR3 consists of 13 residues.

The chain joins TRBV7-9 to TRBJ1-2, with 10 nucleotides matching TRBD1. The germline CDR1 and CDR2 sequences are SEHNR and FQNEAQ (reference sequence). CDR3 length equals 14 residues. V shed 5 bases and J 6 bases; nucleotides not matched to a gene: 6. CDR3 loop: CASSTEGTGDGYTF. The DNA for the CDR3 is TGTGCCAGCAGCACCGAGGGGACAGGGGATGGCTACACCTTC.

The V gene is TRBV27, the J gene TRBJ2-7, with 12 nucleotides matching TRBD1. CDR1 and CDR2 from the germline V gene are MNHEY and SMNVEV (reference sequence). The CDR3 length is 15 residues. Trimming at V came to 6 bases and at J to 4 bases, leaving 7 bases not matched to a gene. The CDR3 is CASRLGGQGAYEQYF. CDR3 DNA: TGTGCCAGCAGACTAGGGGGACAGGGGGCTTACGAGCAGTACTTC.

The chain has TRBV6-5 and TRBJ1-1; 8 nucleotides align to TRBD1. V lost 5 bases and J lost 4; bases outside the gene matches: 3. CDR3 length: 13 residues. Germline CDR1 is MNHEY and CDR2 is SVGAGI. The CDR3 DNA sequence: TGTGCCAGCAGTAACAGGGGGAGCACTGAAGCTTTCTTT. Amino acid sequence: CASSNRGSTEAFF.

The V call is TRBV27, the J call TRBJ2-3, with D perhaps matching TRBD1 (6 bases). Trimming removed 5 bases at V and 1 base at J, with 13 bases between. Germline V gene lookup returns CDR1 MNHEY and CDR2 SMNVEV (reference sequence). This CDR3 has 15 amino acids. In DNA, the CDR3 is TGTGCCAGCAGTCCCAGGGGACCGGGCACAGATACGCAGTATTTT. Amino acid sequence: CASSPRGPGTDTQYF.

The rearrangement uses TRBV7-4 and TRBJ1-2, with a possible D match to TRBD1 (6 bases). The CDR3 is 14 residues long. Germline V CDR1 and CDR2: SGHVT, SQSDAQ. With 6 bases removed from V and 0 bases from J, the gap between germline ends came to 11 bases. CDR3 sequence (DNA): TGTGCCAGCAGTTTGAGACAGGCTAACTATGGCTACACCTTC. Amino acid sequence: CASSLRQANYGYTF. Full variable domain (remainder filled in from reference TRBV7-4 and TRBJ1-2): GAGVSQSPRYKVAKRGRDVALRCDSISGHVTLYWYRQTLGQGSEVLTYSQSDAQRDKSGRPSGRFSAERPERSVSTLKIQRTEQGDSAVYLCASSLRQANYGYTFGSGTRLTVV.

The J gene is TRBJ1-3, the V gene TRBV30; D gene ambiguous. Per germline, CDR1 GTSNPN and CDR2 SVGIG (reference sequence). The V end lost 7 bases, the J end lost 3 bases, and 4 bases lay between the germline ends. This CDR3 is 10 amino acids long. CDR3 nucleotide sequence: TGTGCCTTGTATGGAAACACCATATATTTT. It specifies CALYGNTIYF.

In nucleotides, the CDR3 is TGTGCCAGCAGCAACAGGGGGCGTAATTCACCCCTCCACTTT. Protein sequence: CASSNRGRNSPLHF. The chain recombines TRBV6-6 with TRBJ1-6; 9 bases are shared with TRBD1. The CDR3 runs to 14 residues. CDR1 MNHNY and CDR2 SVGAGI come from the germline V gene (reference sequence). V gave up 6 bases and J gave up 6 bases; unmatched junction bases: 3.

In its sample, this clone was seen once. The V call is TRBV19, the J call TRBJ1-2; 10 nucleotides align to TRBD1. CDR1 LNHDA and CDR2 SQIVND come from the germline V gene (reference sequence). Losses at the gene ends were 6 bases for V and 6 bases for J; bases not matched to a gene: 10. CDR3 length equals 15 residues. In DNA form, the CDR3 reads TGTGCCAGTAGCACCACCCGGACAGGGGGTCATGGCTACACCTTC. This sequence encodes CASSTTRTGGHGYTF.

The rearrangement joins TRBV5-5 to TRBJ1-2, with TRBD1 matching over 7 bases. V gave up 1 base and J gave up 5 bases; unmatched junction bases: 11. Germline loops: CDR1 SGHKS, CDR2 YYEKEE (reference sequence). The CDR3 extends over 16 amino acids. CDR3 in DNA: TGTGCCAGCAGCTTGATCTGGCAGGGGGTACATTATGGCTACACCTTC. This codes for CASSLIWQGVHYGYTF.